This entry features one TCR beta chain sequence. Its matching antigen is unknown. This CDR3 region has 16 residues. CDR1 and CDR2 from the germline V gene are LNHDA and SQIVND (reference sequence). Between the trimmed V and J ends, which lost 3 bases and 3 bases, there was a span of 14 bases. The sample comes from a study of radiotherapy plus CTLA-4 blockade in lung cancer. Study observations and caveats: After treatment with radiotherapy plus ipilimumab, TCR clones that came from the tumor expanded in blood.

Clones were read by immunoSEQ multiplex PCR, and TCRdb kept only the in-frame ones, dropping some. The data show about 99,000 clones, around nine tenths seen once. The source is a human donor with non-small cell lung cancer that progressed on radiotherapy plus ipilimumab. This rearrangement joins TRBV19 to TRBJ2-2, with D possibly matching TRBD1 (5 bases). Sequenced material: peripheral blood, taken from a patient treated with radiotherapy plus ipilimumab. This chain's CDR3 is CASSIGWQGYTGELFF. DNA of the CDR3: TGTGCCAGTAGTATCGGATGGCAGGGATACACCGGGGAGCTGTTTTTT.